Included here is one T cell receptor (beta chain) sequence, with context. The record originates from a study of cytomegalovirus exposure and HLA in healthy donors. The PCR contained 60 Vbeta and 13 Jbeta primers. Produced via immunoSEQ multiplex PCR; TCRdb's table is partial and in-frame only. The table has 100,000 or so clones, more than 65% seen once. V trimming: 3 bases; J trimming: 7 bases; junction bases outside the gene matches: 1. The germline V gene has CDR1 SGHRS and CDR2 YFSETQ. This CDR3 contains 15 residues. The clonotype comes from a man aged 30 to 39 in good health and CMV-seronegative. V usage is TRBV5-1 and J usage is TRBJ2-2; 15 bases line up with TRBD2. The sample taken for sequencing was PBMCs. The CDR3 DNA sequence: TGCGCCAGCAGCTGGACTAGCGGGAGGGTCGGGGAGCTGTTTTTT. It yields the protein CASSWTSGRVGELFF.